Reported below is one T cell receptor (beta chain). This specimen comes from a study of blood T cell repertoires in COVID-19. V lost 0 bases to trimming and J lost 4 bases, with 7 bases between them. This CDR3 region has 14 residues. The germline V gene encodes CDR1 MNHNS and CDR2 SASEGT. Measured with immunoSEQ multiplex PCR; TCRdb has only the in-frame clones, and not every one. Among roughly 450,000 clones, about 90% were seen once, and the ten largest hold 0.6%. The chain joins TRBV6-1 to TRBJ2-1, with D hard to call. This sequence was found in a man aged 18 to 29 who had recovered from COVID-19. The sample consisted of PBMCs or T cells enriched from blood (not recorded which). The CDR3 region has the DNA TGTGCCAGCAGTGAAGCGCGAAATTACAATGAGCAGTTCTTC. It specifies CASSEARNYNEQFF.